The 8 T cell receptor beta chains in this list originate from one sample, sequenced in a study of blood T cell repertoires in COVID-19. The table came from immunoSEQ multiplex PCR; TCRdb's copy has only in-frame clones and leaves some out. The sample lists approximately 81,000 clones; roughly 91% were seen once. The specimen sequenced was PBMCs or T cells enriched from blood (not recorded which). Receptor source: a woman aged 50 to 60 with acute COVID-19.

The rearrangement joins TRBV2 to TRBJ1-2; 9 nucleotides agree with TRBD1. The CDR3 runs to 13 residues. V shed 6 bases, J shed 4 bases, and the junction held 3 bases outside the gene matches. The V gene's germline CDR1 is SNHLY and CDR2 FYNNEI. The CDR3 DNA follows: TGTGCCAGCAGGTTGACAGGGGGCTATGGCTACACCTTC. It is translated as CASRLTGGYGYTF.

The chain combines TRBV10-2 with TRBJ1-1, with TRBD1 matching 9 bases. Germline CDR1 and CDR2: WSHSY and SAAADI. V was pared by 6 bases and J by 6 bases, with 8 bases of the junction left unmatched. This CDR3 is 14 amino acids long. The CDR3 protein is CASSRDRADAEAFF. The CDR3 bases are TGCGCCAGCAGCCGGGACAGGGCTGACGCTGAAGCTTTCTTT.

V gene TRBV21-1 combines with J gene TRBJ2-2; the listed D gene, TRBD2, was not tested against the DNA. TRBV21-1 is described as a pseudogene. There are 12 residues in the CDR3. CDR3 sequence: CASSTGGGELFF. The CDR3 DNA is TGTGCCAGCAGCACGGGGGGCGGGGAGCTGTTTTTT.

The chain carries TRBV18 and TRBJ1-4, with a possible D match to TRBD1 (5 bases). Deletions cut 2 bases from V and 3 bases from J, with 7 bases between. The CDR3 has 14 amino acids. Looked up from germline, CDR1 is KGHSH and CDR2 is LQKENI. The CDR3 loop reads CASSPGAPNEKLFF. For the CDR3, the DNA is TGTGCCAGCTCACCAGGGGCGCCTAATGAAAAACTGTTTTTT.

This sequence joins TRBV18 and TRBJ1-1; 7 positions match TRBD1. The CDR3 loop spans 12 amino acids. Germline V gives CDR1 KGHSH, CDR2 LQKENI. Unmatched junction bases numbered 5, after V lost 2 bases and J lost 11 bases. The CDR3, as DNA: TGTGCCAGCTCACCAATAACAGGGGATGCTTTCTTT. Translating gives CASSPITGDAFF.

This chain uses TRBV7-8 with TRBJ1-2, with TRBD1 identical over 8 bases. The trim removed 1 base at V and 7 bases at J, leaving 17 bases unmatched. This CDR3 is built from 18 residues. CDR1 and CDR2 (germline): SGHVS, FQNEAQ. CDR3 nucleotide sequence: TGTGCCAGCAGCTTAGACCACAGGGGGAGGTTGCCCTTGCGTGGCTACACCTTC. Protein product: CASSLDHRGRLPLRGYTF. Full variable domain (rest looked up from reference TRBV7-8 and TRBJ1-2): GAGVSQSPRYKVAKRGQDVALRCDPISGHVSLFWYQQALGQGPEFLTYFQNEAQLDKSGLPSDRFFAERPEGSVSTLKIQRTQQEDSAVYLCASSLDHRGRLPLRGYTFGSGTRLTVV.

The chain employs TRBV7-9 and TRBJ2-7; D not certain. The CDR3 consists of 12 residues. Germline loops: CDR1 SEHNR, CDR2 FQNEAQ (reference sequence). V lost 5 bases and J lost 3, with 8 bases in between. CDR3 protein: CASSPLNYEQYF. CDR3 nucleotides: TGTGCCAGCAGCCCGCTAAACTACGAGCAGTACTTC.

The V and J genes are TRBV29-1 and TRBJ1-2, with D possibly matching TRBD1 (5 bases). Trimming took off 4 bases at V and 10 bases at J, with 19 bases between the two ends. The germline gives CDR1 SQVTM, CDR2 ANQGSEA. The CDR3 has 13 amino acids. CDR3 nucleotides: TGCAGCGTTGCCCTTGGAGGGACTAGATCCTACACCTTC. Protein product: CSVALGGTRSYTF. Full variable domain (missing parts from reference TRBV29-1 and TRBJ1-2): SAVISQKPSRDICQRGTSLTIQCQVDSQVTMMFWYRQQPGQSLTLIATANQGSEATYESGFVIDKFPISRPNLTFSTLTVSNMSPEDSSIYLCSVALGGTRSYTFGSGTRLTVV.